This entry features one T cell receptor (beta chain) sequence. Trimming pared 2 bases from V and 7 bases from J, leaving 6 bases between. CDR3 length: 11 amino acids. Germline loops: CDR1 MDHEN, CDR2 SYDVKM. Assay: immunoSEQ multiplex PCR; the TCRdb copy retains only in-frame clones and omits some. In the table there are 310,000 or so clones, roughly 90% of which are singletons. This specimen comes from a study of blood T cell repertoires in COVID-19. The overall study: Samples taken during acute and convalescent COVID-19 were collected in the United States, Italy and Spain. In each case, the material was cDNA or gDNA derived from T cells, B-cell-depleted T cells, or PBMCs.

Recruits, aged roughly 18 to 89 years, lived in 20 to 30 US areas. The V and J genes are TRBV28 and TRBJ2-7, with D unresolved. Material: PBMCs or T cells enriched from blood (not recorded which). The clonotype originates from a woman aged 25 to 39 who had recovered from COVID-19. The CDR3, as DNA: TGTGCCAGCAGTTTAAGAGTGGAGCAGTACTTC. This translates into CASSLRVEQYF.